The 19 T cell receptor beta chains below come from one sample, sequenced in a study of T cells after yellow fever vaccination. TCRdb re-called the 5' RACE reads with MiXCR, one entry per CDR3 protein. This sample carries approximately 340,000 distinct CDR3 sequences, more than 8.5% of them seen once, and the ten largest clones take approximately 19%. Sequences were derived from PBMCs, sampled on the day of the first yellow fever vaccination. These receptor sequences come from a man between 18 and 29 years old who received the YFV17D yellow fever vaccine.

A few counts support this clonotype. This chain links TRBV24-1 with TRBJ1-1; D not certain. Germline assignment: CDR1 KGHDR and CDR2 SFDVKD. The CDR3 extends over 12 amino acids. V was shortened by 9 bases and J by 2 bases, with 9 bases between the two germline ends. Here the CDR3 DNA reads TGTGCCACCTTTGACGGAAACACTGAAGCTTTCTTT. It codes for CATFDGNTEAFF.

V usage is TRBV5-1 and J usage is TRBJ2-1, with unresolved D. Trimming removed 0 bases from V and 0 bases from J, with 10 bases in between. Germline V gene data show CDR1 as SGHRS and CDR2 as YFSETQ. The CDR3 extends over 16 amino acids. The CDR3 DNA sequence: TGCGCCAGCAGCTTGGACGAGCGAAGCTCCTACAATGAGCAGTTCTTC. Translated: CASSLDERSSYNEQFF.

The CDR3 reads CSASPHSLNIQYF. For the CDR3, the DNA is TGCAGTGCTTCCCCGCACAGCCTAAACATTCAGTACTTC. The chain employs TRBV20-1 and TRBJ2-4; D is ambiguous. Trimming stripped 5 bases from V and 6 bases from J, with 14 bases between. This CDR3 has 13 residues. Per the germline V gene, CDR1 is DFQATT and CDR2 is SNEGSKA (reference sequence).

This clonotype was seen at least ten times. The chain is built from TRBV11-1 and TRBJ2-7; 7 nucleotides line up with TRBD2. Germline-derived CDR1 and CDR2 are SGHAT and FQDESV (reference sequence). The CDR3 is 16 residues long. V shed 6 bases and J 1 base; nucleotides not matched to a gene: 12. The chain's CDR3 is CASRPSGESTSYEQYF. CDR3 in DNA: TGTGCCAGCAGACCCAGCGGGGAGTCTACGTCCTACGAGCAGTACTTC.

This sequence joins TRBV12-3 or TRBV12-4 and TRBJ2-1; 13 bases map to TRBD2. This CDR3 has 15 residues. V shed 5 bases and J 9 bases; nucleotides not matched to a gene: 7. CDR3 sequence reads: CASSASTSGGIEQFF. Here the CDR3 DNA reads TGTGCCAGCAGTGCCTCGACTAGCGGGGGGATTGAGCAGTTCTTC.

This clonotype was observed a handful of times. The rearrangement uses TRBV5-1 and TRBJ1-6, with a weak D call TRBD1 (5 bases). This CDR3 contains 15 residues. Germline V lookup: CDR1 SGHRS, CDR2 YFSETQ. Trimming stripped 0 bases from V and 7 bases from J, with 11 bases between. This chain's CDR3 is CASSLEGRLNSPLHF. In DNA form, the CDR3 reads TGCGCCAGCAGCTTGGAGGGACGGCTAAATTCACCCCTCCACTTT.

This rearrangement joins TRBV2 to TRBJ2-7; 13 bases map to TRBD2. CDR1 SNHLY and CDR2 FYNNEI come from the germline V gene. CDR3 length: 16 amino acids. With V trimmed by 3 bases and J by 8 bases, 10 bases remained unmatched. The CDR3 region is CASSERTSGGPDQQYF. CDR3 coding DNA: TGTGCCAGCAGTGAGCGGACTAGCGGGGGCCCAGACCAGCAGTACTTC.

This clonotype was counted only a few times. The gene calls are TRBV5-1 and TRBJ2-7, with TRBD2 matching 8 bases. Unmatched junction bases numbered 5, after V lost 4 bases and J lost 5 bases. From germline, CDR1 is SGHRS and CDR2 YFSETQ. The CDR3 extends over 13 amino acids. The chain's CDR3 is CASSRGGGDEQYV. The CDR3 DNA sequence: TGCGCCAGCAGCCGGGGGGGTGGAGACGAGCAGTACGTC.

This clonotype was seen more than once but under ten times. The V call is TRBV5-1, the J call TRBJ2-2; TRBD2 matches 8 bases. The CDR3 runs 16 residues. Germline V lookup: CDR1 SGHRS, CDR2 YFSETQ. V was clipped by 1 base and J by 4 bases; unmatched bases: 6. In DNA, the CDR3 is TGCGCCAGCAGCTTGTCCACTAGCGGACTCACCGGGGAGCTGTTTTTT. Protein: CASSLSTSGLTGELFF.

Concerning this clonotype: Just one base apart from a much larger clone, this may be a read error. This chain uses TRBV20-1 with TRBJ2-1; 9 bases are a match to TRBD2. This CDR3 is 16 amino acids long. Per the germline V gene, CDR1 is DFQATT and CDR2 is SNEGSKA (reference sequence). This CDR3 is CCARGTQRGAYNEQFF. CDR3 coding DNA: TGCTGTGCTAGGGGAACCCAGCGGGGGGCTTACAATGAGCAGTTCTTC.

The genes are TRBV4-1 and TRBJ1-6; D unclear. The germline gives CDR1 MGHRA, CDR2 YSYEKL. Trimming removed 7 bases at V and 9 bases at J, with 22 bases between. This CDR3 contains 16 residues. The CDR3 reads CASNTELQSAVSPLHF. DNA of the CDR3: TGCGCCAGCAACACAGAACTTCAGTCGGCGGTTTCACCCCTCCACTTT.

The chain carries TRBV15 and TRBJ2-3; D remains unclear. Germline V lookup: CDR1 LNHNV, CDR2 YYDKDF (reference sequence). Trimming took 4 bases from V and 0 from J, leaving 11 bases between them. This CDR3 is 15 amino acids long. The CDR3 is CATSTVEPSTDTQYF. The CDR3 nucleotides are TGTGCCACCAGCACCGTCGAACCTAGCACAGATACGCAGTATTTT.

This clonotype was seen a handful of times. The V and J genes are TRBV5-5 and TRBJ1-1, with D unclear. This CDR3 has 15 amino acids. Germline CDR1 and CDR2: SGHKS and YYEKEE (reference sequence). Trimming shortened V by 1 base and J by 1 base, and 11 bases separated the two germline ends. The CDR3 DNA reads TGTGCCAGCAGCTTGTGGGGAGGTGAGAACACTGAAGCTTTCTTT. This sequence encodes CASSLWGGENTEAFF.

The genes are TRBV5-1 and TRBJ2-3; perhaps TRBD2 as D (7 bases). The CDR3 has 13 amino acids. Trimming left V 5 bases short and J 10 bases short, with 17 bases between. Germline loops: CDR1 SGHRS, CDR2 YFSETQ. The CDR3 nucleotides read TGCGCCAGCAGTCTGGGGGGGCGGTCGGCGCAGTATTTT. Residues: CASSLGGRSAQYF.

In its sample, this clonotype was seen many times. The chain uses TRBV5-6 and TRBJ2-7; D not certain. Germline CDR1 SGHDT, CDR2 YYEEEE. The CDR3 totals 13 residues. The V and J ends lost 0 bases and 4 bases respectively, with 8 bases between them. The CDR3 sequence is CASSLGKLYEQYV. DNA for the CDR3: TGTGCCAGCAGCTTGGGGAAATTATACGAGCAGTACGTC.

This rearrangement joins TRBV7-9 to TRBJ2-1; D is unclear. V dropped 5 bases and J dropped 9 bases, with 17 bases sitting between them. The CDR3 covers 14 residues. The germline V gene has CDR1 SEHNR and CDR2 FQNEAQ (reference sequence). The CDR3 DNA reads as TGTGCCAGCAGCGCTCCCGGATCGCCAGGTGAGCAGTTCTTC. Translating it yields CASSAPGSPGEQFF. Combining the CDR3 with reference TRBV7-9 and TRBJ2-1 gives the whole variable domain DTGVSQNPRHKITKRGQNVTFRCDPISEHNRLYWYRQTLGQGPEFLTYFQNEAQLEKSRLLSDRFSAERPKGSFSTLEIQRTEQGDSAMYLCASSAPGSPGEQFFGPGTRLTVL.

This clonotype was seen repeatedly, ten times or more. V and J are TRBV4-3 and TRBJ2-3, with D perhaps TRBD1 (6 bases). CDR1 and CDR2 (germline): LGHNA, YSLEER. The CDR3 is 14 amino acids. Trimming removed 3 bases from V and 5 bases from J, with 12 bases in between. The CDR3 nucleotides read TGCGCCAGCAGCCAGAACAGGGAAGGAGATACGCAGTATTTT. This sequence encodes CASSQNREGDTQYF.

CDR3 protein: CASSFGTGRTDTQYF. The DNA for the CDR3 is TGTGCCAGCAGTTTCGGGACAGGGAGGACAGATACGCAGTATTTT. The chain has TRBV7-7 and TRBJ2-3, with 9 bases aligning to TRBD1. Germline CDR1 reads SSHAT; CDR2 reads FNYEAQ (reference sequence). The CDR3 consists of 15 residues. The J segment lost 3 bases and the V segment lost 6 bases, leaving 7 bases of the junction unmatched.

The table lists this clonotype with a few counts. The chain combines TRBV7-2 with TRBJ2-2; 7 bases align to TRBD2. Per germline, CDR1 SGHTA and CDR2 FQGNSA. The ends lost 6 bases at V and 4 bases at J; junction bases unmatched: 8. The CDR3 totals 15 residues. CDR3 region: CASRSPGGSTGELFF. CDR3 nucleotides: TGTGCCAGCAGGTCGCCGGGGGGTAGCACCGGGGAGCTGTTTTTT.